The following is a T cell receptor beta chain sequence with its context. The antigen remains unidentified. The data were taken from a study of cytomegalovirus exposure and HLA in healthy donors. Across the whole study: The approximately 130 validation repertoires and the roughly 700 first-cohort repertoires shared a platform, a later analysis reported. Broader study findings: The study labeled around 160 TCR beta chains cytomegalovirus-associated.

These donors were members of the roughly 120-subject validation cohort, a group separate from the roughly 670-subject first cohort. Measured with immunoSEQ multiplex PCR; TCRdb has only the in-frame clones, and not every one. This sample has more than 150,000 clones, with more than 70% found just once. Specimen: PBMCs. The sequence derives from a man in his late teens or twenties in good health and CMV-seronegative.

CDR3 residues: CASRKDRGLHTGELFF. In DNA form, the CDR3 reads TGTGCCAGTAGGAAGGATAGGGGCCTCCACACCGGGGAGCTGTTTTTT. The chain combines TRBV19 with TRBJ2-2, with TRBD1 as a possible D gene (5 bases). Looked up from germline, CDR1 is LNHDA and CDR2 is SQIVND (reference sequence). The CDR3 sequence is 16 residues long. Trimming pared 6 bases from V and 3 bases from J, leaving 17 bases between.